This T cell receptor (beta chain) appears in the sequencing data of a study of blood T cell repertoires in COVID-19. Study information: Sites in the United States, Italy and Spain provided acute and convalescent COVID-19 samples. Nucleic acid was either cDNA or gDNA, and it came from T cells, B-cell-depleted T cells, or PBMCs.

The germline V gene encodes CDR1 ENHRY and CDR2 SYGVKD. CDR3 length: 14 amino acids. With V trimmed by 8 bases and J by 3 bases, 9 bases remained unmatched. Authors' analysis steps: Estimated nucleated cell counts came from reference gene primer amplification. Here immunoSEQ multiplex PCR was the method, and the copy in TCRdb shows in-frame clones only, minus some. The D gene and trimming were derived from the DNA, and the V and J assignments and clone size from that table. The sample has 150,000 to 200,000 clones, 83% seen once. The receptor was isolated from an elderly woman with acute or convalescent COVID-19. The sample consisted of peripheral blood. The chain combines TRBV10-3 with TRBJ2-7, with 8 bases identical to TRBD2. This chain's CDR3 is CAIQDPTSGYEQYF. CDR3 sequence (DNA): TGTGCCATCCAAGACCCCACTAGCGGCTACGAGCAGTACTTC.